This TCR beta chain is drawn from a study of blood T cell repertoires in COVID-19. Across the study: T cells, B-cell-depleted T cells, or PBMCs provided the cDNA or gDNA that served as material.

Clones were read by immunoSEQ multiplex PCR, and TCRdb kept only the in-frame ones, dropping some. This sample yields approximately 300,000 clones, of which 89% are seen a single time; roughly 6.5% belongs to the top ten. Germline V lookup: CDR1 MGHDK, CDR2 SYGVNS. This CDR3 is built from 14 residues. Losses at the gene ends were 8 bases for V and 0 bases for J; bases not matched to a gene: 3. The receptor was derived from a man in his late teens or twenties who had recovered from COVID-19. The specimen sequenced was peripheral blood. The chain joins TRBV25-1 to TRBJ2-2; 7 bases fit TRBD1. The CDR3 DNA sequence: TGTGCCAGCCAGGGACAGTCGAACACCGGGGAGCTGTTTTTT. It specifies CASQGQSNTGELFF.